This T cell receptor beta chain was sequenced for a study of OX40 agonist ivuxolimab in advanced cancers. Overall study results and limits: In general, CD8+ T cells held more expanded clones than CD4+ did, on average.

Only in-frame clones appear in the TCRdb table, and some are missing; sequencing was by immunoSEQ multiplex PCR. The sample consists of about 67,000 clones, about 85% of them appearing once. Of note for this clone: Antigen: not known.

The CDR3 is 13 residues long. V was clipped by 1 base and J by 1 base, with 4 bases between them. Germline assignment: CDR1 SGHNT and CDR2 YYREEE (reference sequence). The TCR sequence derives from an adult with an advanced solid tumor such as melanoma, head and neck, liver or kidney cancer. This chain uses TRBV5-4 with TRBJ2-3, with unresolved D. Sequencing used CD4+ or CD8+ T cells sorted from blood, obtained in a trial of the OX40 agonist ivuxolimab. This CDR3 reads CASSLKGTDTQYF. CDR3 DNA: TGTGCCAGCAGCTTGAAGGGCACAGATACGCAGTATTTT.